A selection of T cell receptor beta chains follows, all from one sample in a study of blood T cells in healthy people across ages. TCRdb reprocessed the 5' RACE reads via MiXCR and lists one record per CDR3 protein. The sample has just under 550,000 distinct CDR3 sequences, 24% seen once. Separately, the same data were catalogued under a study of T cells of mothers and their children.

The sequenced sample consisted of blood. The receptors stem from a boy aged 5 to 17 in good health. The CDR3 runs from the conserved cysteine through the conserved F or W. The order of the fields is D gene, V gene, J gene, clone size, CDR3 DNA, CDR3 protein. A D gene is named only where the DNA matches it firmly. Clone size is not always given. Where it is, it says once, few, many or a class for expanded clones.

>.|TRBV6-1|TRBJ2-1|few
TGTGCCAGCAGGGGAGTCCCGGAACTGGGCACGAATGAGCAGTTCTTC
CASRGVPELGTNEQFF
>TRBD1|TRBV20-1|TRBJ2-7|few
TGCAGTGCTTTCCCGACAGGGGACCACGAGCAGTACTTC
CSAFPTGDHEQYF
>.|TRBV5-6|TRBJ2-1|.
TGTGCCAGCAGCTTGGCGGTCGGTAGCTCCTACAATGAGCAGTTCTTC
CASSLAVGSSYNEQFF
>.|TRBV20-1|TRBJ2-7|.
TGCAGTGCTAGTGATGGGGCGCGAAAAGTTGAGACCTACGAGCAGTACTTC
CSASDGARKVETYEQYF
>.|TRBV18|TRBJ2-1|.
TGTGCCAGCTCACCGGGCAGCCAGCACAATGAGCAGTTCTTC
CASSPGSQHNEQFF
>.|TRBV29-1|TRBJ1-3|.
TGCAGCGTCCTTGGACGGATGACTGGAAACACCATATATTTT
CSVLGRMTGNTIYF
>.|TRBV18|TRBJ1-4|.
TGTGCCAGCTCACGATTAAGGGTGGAAAAACTGTTTTTT
CASSRLRVEKLFF
>TRBD1|TRBV28|TRBJ2-2|.
TGTGCCAGCCACGAGGGACAGGGGGTCTACACCGGGGAGCTGTTTTTT
CASHEGQGVYTGELFF
>TRBD2|TRBV7-8|TRBJ2-2|.
TGTGCCAGCAGCTTAGGGACTAGCGGGGACCTGCTGTTTTTT
CASSLGTSGDLLFF
>.|TRBV29-1|TRBJ2-7|.
TGCAGCGTTGAAGACTACGAGCAGTACTTC
CSVEDYEQYF
>TRBD1|TRBV7-2|TRBJ1-5|.
TGTGCCAGCAGCCCATATGACAGGGCCAATCAGCCCCAGCATTTT
CASSPYDRANQPQHF
>TRBD1|TRBV20-1|TRBJ1-2|few
TGCAGTGCTGAAGGGACAGGGTTCGGCTACACCTTC
CSAEGTGFGYTF
>TRBD1|TRBV7-9|TRBJ2-7|few
TGTGCCAGCAGCTCCCGGACAGGGGACCCCTACGAGCAGTACTTC
CASSSRTGDPYEQYF
>.|TRBV7-9|TRBJ2-1|few
TGTGCCAGCAGCTTAGGCCAGCAGGACAATGAGCAGTTCTTC
CASSLGQQDNEQFF
>.|TRBV7-9|TRBJ1-1|.
TGTGCCAGCAGCTTAGCGGATAACACTGAAGCTTTCTTT
CASSLADNTEAFF
>.|TRBV13|TRBJ2-2|few
TGTGCCAGCAGCGGGAGCTACACCGGGGAGCTGTTTTTT
CASSGSYTGELFF
>.|TRBV14|TRBJ2-2|.
TGTGCCAGCAGCCAAGTTTCCACCGGGGAGCTATTTTTT
CASSQVSTGELFF
>.|TRBV28|TRBJ1-2|few
TGTGCCAGCAGTTTGGTAGGGGAAGGTGGCTACACCTTC
CASSLVGEGGYTF
>TRBD2|TRBV14|TRBJ2-7|.
TGTGCCAGCAGCCAAGTGTCTGAGCCGGGACTAGCGGGAGTGGTGTTGGGTTACGAGCAGTACTTC
CASSQVSEPGLAGVVLGYEQYF
>.|TRBV7-8|TRBJ2-7|few
TGTGCCAGCAGCTCCGACATGGCCCCGTCTAATTTC
CASSSDMAPSNF
>TRBD2|TRBV20-1|TRBJ2-1|few
TGCAGTGCTAGACTGACGGGACTAGCGATAGGGGGAGAGCAGTTCTTC
CSARLTGLAIGGEQFF
>.|TRBV18|TRBJ1-1|.
TGTGCCAGCTCACCCTGGACTACTGAAGCTTTCTTT
CASSPWTTEAFF
>.|TRBV5-1|TRBJ1-4|few
TGCGCCAGCAGCTTGGAGGAACCGAGGACTGAAAAACTGTTTTTT
CASSLEEPRTEKLFF
>TRBD2|TRBV28|TRBJ2-5|.
TGTGCCGGCAGTCCGGGGGGGCCTACGGAGACCCAGTACTTC
CAGSPGGPTETQYF
>TRBD2|TRBV13|TRBJ2-5|.
TGTGCCAGCAGCTCGGCCGGGACTAGCGAAGAGACCCAGTACTTC
CASSSAGTSEETQYF
>.|TRBV27|TRBJ1-1|.
TGTGCCAGCAGTTTATCCACAGATAGGGGGGAAGTGAACACTGAAGCTTTCTTT
CASSLSTDRGEVNTEAFF
>.|TRBV12-3/TRBV12-4|TRBJ1-2|.
TGTGCCAGCAGACCCCTCGGGGGCTATGGCTACACCTTC
CASRPLGGYGYTF
>.|TRBV5-4|TRBJ1-3|few
TGTGCCAGCAGCGGGGACCTCACGTTCCCAGACACCATATATTTT
CASSGDLTFPDTIYF